This T cell receptor beta chain was found in a study of T-cell memory formation after mild COVID-19. At the level of the study: TCR clusters mostly belonged to single donors. Overall study results and limits: Among clones peaking at day 37 in the second wave, SARS-CoV-2 specificity remained unconfirmed. Of the contracting clones, CD4+ ones lay mainly in CM and EM, and CD8+ ones in EMRA. Some SARS-CoV-2-responding clones were already detected in memory before infection.

This clonotype came up a few times. Its specificity is not known. Germline V gene lookup returns CDR1 MDHEN and CDR2 SYDVKM. The V and J ends lost 6 bases and 8 bases respectively, with 16 bases between them. The CDR3 consists of 14 residues. TCRdb reprocessed the 5' RACE reads via MiXCR and lists one record per CDR3 protein. The sample lists under 550,000 distinct CDR3 sequences, around 17% occurring once. This chain uses TRBV28 with TRBJ1-4; no definite D call. The TCR originated in a man aged 18 to 30 who had mild COVID-19 (a few samples of this study predate the infection). Cell type and time point are not known. The specimen was PBMCs or a T cell subset sorted from them (not recorded which). CDR3 in amino acids: CASSWSLTGEKLFF. The CDR3 bases are TGTGCCAGCAGCTGGAGTCTTACTGGCGAAAAACTGTTTTTT.